Below are 25 T cell receptor beta chains sequenced from a single sample in a study of blood T cell repertoires in COVID-19. Only in-frame clones appear in the TCRdb table, and some are missing; sequencing was by immunoSEQ multiplex PCR. The sample has approximately 250,000 clones; 75% to 90% are singletons. The sequenced material came from PBMCs or T cells enriched from blood (not recorded which). Source of these receptors: a woman under 40 who had recovered from COVID-19.

The V call is TRBV9, the J call TRBJ1-1, with 7 bases identical to TRBD1. The CDR3 totals 13 residues. V was clipped by 4 bases and J by 6 bases; unmatched bases: 6. Germline V CDR1 and CDR2: SGDLS, YYNGEE. The CDR3 DNA sequence: TGTGCCAGCAGCCCACAGGGGCACCCTGAAGCTTTCTTT. This translates into CASSPQGHPEAFF.

This chain joins TRBV11-2 and TRBJ2-6; 8 bases agree with TRBD1. Germline lookup yields CDR1 SGHAT and CDR2 FQNNGV. The CDR3 sequence is 18 residues long. V gave up 2 bases and J gave up 1 base; unmatched junction bases: 7. The CDR3 spells CASSLWGQARSGANVLTF. CDR3 in DNA: TGTGCCAGCAGCTTATGGGGACAGGCTCGTTCTGGGGCCAACGTCCTGACTTTC.

The chain couples TRBV15 to TRBJ1-4, with 11 bases aligning to TRBD1. The germline V gene encodes CDR1 LNHNV and CDR2 YYDKDF (reference sequence). With 1 base clipped from V and 7 bases from J, the junction kept 2 bases outside the gene matches. This CDR3 is 15 amino acids long. CDR3 nucleotides: TGTGCCACCAGCAGAGGGGACAGGGGGTTTGAAAAACTGTTTTTT. This encodes CATSRGDRGFEKLFF.

The genes are TRBV27 and TRBJ1-5, with 8 bases matching TRBD1. The CDR3 consists of 15 residues. V shed 4 bases, J shed 3 bases, and the junction held 5 bases outside the gene matches. Germline loops: CDR1 MNHEY, CDR2 SMNVEV (reference sequence). The CDR3 spells CASSYSGGLNQPQHF. CDR3 coding DNA: TGTGCCAGCAGTTATTCAGGGGGCCTCAATCAGCCCCAGCATTTT.

This chain links TRBV2 with TRBJ2-2; 13 nucleotides match TRBD2. V gave up 5 bases and J gave up 5 bases; unmatched junction bases: 8. The germline V gene has CDR1 SNHLY and CDR2 FYNNEI. This CDR3 has 17 residues. Here the CDR3 reads CASSLRGLAGVTGELFF. DNA of the CDR3: TGTGCCAGCAGTCTACGAGGACTAGCGGGAGTAACCGGGGAGCTGTTTTTT.

J is TRBJ2-3 and V is TRBV19; 7 bases match TRBD1. From germline, CDR1 is LNHDA and CDR2 SQIVND (reference sequence). V lost 7 bases, J lost 3 bases, and 4 bases stayed unmatched. This CDR3 spans 13 amino acids. This CDR3 reads CASTLTGTDTQYF. CDR3 DNA sequence: TGTGCCAGTACCCTGACAGGGACAGATACGCAGTATTTT.

The gene calls are TRBV19 and TRBJ1-4, with D hard to call. Germline-derived CDR1 and CDR2 are LNHDA and SQIVND (reference sequence). V was shortened by 6 bases and J by 2 bases, with 13 bases between the two germline ends. CDR3 size: 15 residues. This chain's CDR3 is CASRRTEATNEKLFF. CDR3 coding DNA: TGTGCCAGTAGAAGAACAGAAGCTACTAATGAAAAACTGTTTTTT.

This clone has only a few counts. V gene TRBV19 combines with J gene TRBJ2-5; TRBD2 might be the D (6 bases). V was shortened by 6 bases and J by 5 bases, with 7 bases between the two germline ends. The germline V gene has CDR1 LNHDA and CDR2 SQIVND (reference sequence). This CDR3 has 11 amino acids. The CDR3 DNA follows: TGTGCCAGTAGCCGGGGGGAGACCCAGTACTTC. This sequence encodes CASSRGETQYF. Looking up the rest from reference TRBV19 and TRBJ2-5 gives the full variable domain: DGGITQSPKYLFRKEGQNVTLSCEQNLNHDAMYWYRQDPGQGLRLIYYSQIVNDFQKGDIAEGYSVSREKKESFPLTVTSAQKNPTAFYLCASSRGETQYFGPGTRLLVL.

This chain uses TRBV7-2 with TRBJ2-3, with TRBD2 as a possible D gene (6 bases). The V end lost 5 bases, the J end lost 8 bases, and 14 bases lay between the germline ends. This CDR3 contains 13 residues. Germline V gives CDR1 SGHTA, CDR2 FQGNSA. CDR3 coding DNA: TGTGCCAGCAGCCGCGAGACTAGTCGTACGCAGTATTTT. It codes for CASSRETSRTQYF. The full variable domain, its missing parts supplied by reference TRBV7-2 and TRBJ2-3, is GAGVSQSPSNKVTEKGKDVELRCDPISGHTALYWYRQSLGQGLEFLIYFQGNSAPDKSGLPSDRFSAERTGGSVSTLTIQRTQQEDSAVYLCASSRETSRTQYFGPGTRLTVL.

The chain is built from TRBV7-2 and TRBJ2-2; 10 nucleotides agree with TRBD2. From germline, CDR1 is SGHTA and CDR2 FQGNSA. The CDR3 spans 14 residues. V lost 4 bases and J lost 8; bases outside the gene matches: 4. The CDR3 coding sequence is TGTGCCAGCAGCTCAATTAGCGGGAGGGGGGAGCTGTTTTTT. Translated, it gives CASSSISGRGELFF.

This chain connects TRBV7-6 to TRBJ2-3; 11 bases agree with TRBD1. The germline V gene has CDR1 SGHVS and CDR2 FNYEAQ. The CDR3 loop spans 17 amino acids. Trimming removed 6 bases from V and 2 bases from J; junction bases left unmatched: 10. This CDR3 reads CASRQSGTGGYTDTQYF. The CDR3 nucleotides are TGTGCCAGCAGACAAAGCGGGACAGGGGGATACACAGATACGCAGTATTTT.

V and J are TRBV4-2 and TRBJ2-6, with 7 bases fitting TRBD2. There are 17 residues in the CDR3. V lost 1 base to trimming and J lost 0 bases; unmatched junction nucleotides: 3. The germline gives CDR1 LGHNA, CDR2 YNFKEQ. CDR3 sequence reads: CASSQAGGLSGANVLTF. The CDR3 nucleotides are TGTGCCAGCAGCCAAGCGGGAGGTCTCTCTGGGGCCAACGTCCTGACTTTC.

The gene calls are TRBV28 and TRBJ2-5, with a tentative D call TRBD1 (6 bases). Germline loops: CDR1 MDHEN, CDR2 SYDVKM. V lost 6 bases and J 3 bases, leaving 26 bases between the germline ends. CDR3 size: 18 residues. CDR3 DNA: TGTGCCAGCAGCCCACCCTCTACAGGGACGATAAGAAAAGAGACCCAGTACTTC. Translating it yields CASSPPSTGTIRKETQYF.

The chain links TRBV24-1 to TRBJ2-1; 13 bases agree with TRBD2. The germline V gene encodes CDR1 KGHDR and CDR2 SFDVKD. CDR3 size: 17 residues. Trimming at V came to 4 bases and at J to 4 bases, leaving 6 bases not matched to a gene. The CDR3 here is CATSDYGTSGKYNEQFF. CDR3 coding DNA: TGTGCCACCAGTGACTATGGGACTAGCGGGAAGTACAATGAGCAGTTCTTC.

The rearrangement links TRBV28 to TRBJ1-2, with D possibly TRBD1 on 5 matching bases. The CDR3 extends over 18 amino acids. CDR1 and CDR2 from the germline V gene are MDHEN and SYDVKM. Between the trimmed V and J ends, which lost 5 bases and 1 base, there was a span of 23 bases. As DNA, the CDR3 is TGTGCCAGCAGTCTCCCCAATTACGACAGCATTCTTAACTATGGCTACACCTTC. Amino acids: CASSLPNYDSILNYGYTF.

J is TRBJ2-7 and V is TRBV7-9; 13 bases line up with TRBD2. This CDR3 has 18 residues. Germline V gene sequence: CDR1 SEHNR, CDR2 FQNEAQ (reference sequence). V lost 3 bases and J lost 3; bases outside the gene matches: 11. This CDR3 is CASSLSSPGLAGIYEQYF. The CDR3, as DNA: TGTGCCAGCAGCTTGTCATCTCCGGGACTAGCGGGAATCTACGAGCAGTACTTC. The entire variable domain, with the rest obtained from reference TRBV7-9 and TRBJ2-7, is as follows: DTGVSQNPRHKITKRGQNVTFRCDPISEHNRLYWYRQTLGQGPEFLTYFQNEAQLEKSRLLSDRFSAERPKGSFSTLEIQRTEQGDSAMYLCASSLSSPGLAGIYEQYFGPGTRLTVT.

This sequence joins TRBV7-6 and TRBJ2-7; TRBD2 matches at 10 bases. This CDR3 region has 14 residues. Germline CDR1 is SGHVS and CDR2 is FNYEAQ. The V segment lost 4 bases and the J segment 4 bases; nucleotides outside the gene matches: 4. CDR3 nucleotides: TGTGCCAGCAGCTCTAGCGGGAGAGGGTACGAGCAGTACTTC. The encoded protein is CASSSSGRGYEQYF.

The genes are TRBV6-2 or TRBV6-3 and TRBJ2-1; possible D gene TRBD1, 6 bases. Between the trimmed V and J ends, which lost 0 bases and 9 bases, there was a span of 15 bases. CDR1 is MNHEY, CDR2 SVGEGT, per germline. The CDR3 totals 15 residues. The DNA for the CDR3 is TGTGCCAGCAGTTACTCGATTCAAGGGGGTTCTGAGCAGTTCTTC. Residues: CASSYSIQGGSEQFF.

This clone was recorded only once. The genes are TRBV7-9 and TRBJ2-3, with TRBD2 matching over 9 bases. V trimming: 1 base; J trimming: 6 bases; junction bases outside the gene matches: 8. This CDR3 is built from 16 residues. Looked up from germline, CDR1 is SEHNR and CDR2 is FQNEAQ (reference sequence). The CDR3 bases are TGTGCCAGCAGCTTAGGTCCAGCGGGAGGTATGGATACGCAGTATTTT. It yields the protein CASSLGPAGGMDTQYF. The full variable domain, its missing parts supplied by reference TRBV7-9 and TRBJ2-3, is DTGVSQNPRHKITKRGQNVTFRCDPISEHNRLYWYRQTLGQGPEFLTYFQNEAQLEKSRLLSDRFSAERPKGSFSTLEIQRTEQGDSAMYLCASSLGPAGGMDTQYFGPGTRLTVL.

J is TRBJ2-1 and V is TRBV12-5; 10 bases match TRBD2. The germline CDR1 and CDR2 sequences are LGHNT and FRNRAP. J lost 10 bases, V lost 7 bases, and 10 bases had no gene match. This CDR3 comprises 14 residues. The CDR3 region has the DNA TGTGCTAGTGCCCAAAGGACTAGCGGCGGGGAGCAGTTCTTC. Residues: CASAQRTSGGEQFF.

The chain couples TRBV7-9 to TRBJ1-1; D possibly corresponds to TRBD1 (6 bases). CDR3 length: 16 residues. Germline V gene data show CDR1 as SEHNR and CDR2 as FQNEAQ (reference sequence). The germline V and J ends were trimmed by 5 bases and 0 bases, with 16 bases remaining between them. CDR3 in DNA: TGTGCCAGCAGCCCCAAGGGGAGGGGGATGAACACTGAAGCTTTCTTT. This gives the protein CASSPKGRGMNTEAFF.

The chain recombines TRBV28 with TRBJ1-2; TRBD1 matches at 8 bases. Per the germline V gene, CDR1 is MDHEN and CDR2 is SYDVKM. The CDR3 sequence is 15 residues long. J lost 4 bases, V lost 3 bases, and 7 bases had no gene match. CDR3 amino acids: CASSLEQGAGYGYTF. The CDR3 DNA sequence: TGTGCCAGCAGTTTGGAGCAGGGGGCTGGCTATGGCTACACCTTC.

The chain recombines TRBV5-6 with TRBJ2-7, with no clear D. CDR1 and CDR2 (germline): SGHDT, YYEEEE. Between the trimmed V and J ends, which lost 0 bases and 3 bases, there was a span of 4 bases. The CDR3 length is 12 residues. CDR3 region: CASSLGYYEQYF. As DNA, the CDR3 is TGTGCCAGCAGCTTGGGTTACTACGAGCAGTACTTC.

In this sample, this clone turned up once. One end of the junction is discordant with germline, which a read error may explain. The chain uses TRBV12-3 or TRBV12-4 and TRBJ1-2, with unresolved D. This CDR3 has 13 amino acids. CDR3 protein: CASSLGHPGGYTF. In DNA, the CDR3 is TGTGCCAGCAGCTTAGGGCACCCGGGTGGCTACACCTTC.

J is TRBJ2-7 and V is TRBV6-4; 9 bases are a match to TRBD1. The V gene's germline CDR1 is MRHNA and CDR2 SNTAGT. With V trimmed by 0 bases and J by 10 bases, 7 bases remained unmatched. This CDR3 spans 14 amino acids. The CDR3 DNA is TGTGCCAGCAGTGACTCTCCGGGACAGGGCCCCCAGTACTTC. It specifies CASSDSPGQGPQYF.